This T cell receptor (beta chain) came from a study of blood T cells in healthy people across ages (dated by TCRdb to 2013 to 2016). About the study as a whole: In model experiments, roughly one uniquely barcoded TCR beta cDNA molecule per two T cells was captured by template switching. Donors of different ages were randomly distributed across sequencing lanes to avoid experimental bias. The donors were divided into four age groups: young (average approximately 17 years), middle-aged (around 41), aged (around 59) and long-lived (about 80). For two donors (one aged 18 to 29 and one aged 80 or older), the study analyzed two additional independent replicas of 1 million unique cDNA reads from the same blood draw. Age-related changes in TCR beta repertoire diversity were measured in the study by deep sequencing normalized with unique cDNA molecular identifiers.

Systemically healthy Caucasian individuals from Russia, 35 to 50 in total and aged roughly 6 to 95 years, were included as donors. Each donor gave approximately 9.4 milliliters of peripheral blood, drawn into EDTA-treated Vacutainer tubes. Ficoll-Paque density-gradient centrifugation was used to isolate PBMCs, with at least 7 million per sample. Trizol reagent was used to extract total RNA from the PBMCs, yielding at least 5.5 micrograms per sample. Naive CD45RAhigh/CD27high T cell percentages were measured by flow cytometry on a PBMC aliquot from every donor. The protocol used for the library was 5' RACE. The reads were generated on an Illumina HiSeq 2500. A second roughly 6 to 11 cycle PCR used a sample-barcoded 5' primer and a J-beta primer mix. A template-switch 5' adaptor carrying 12 random nucleotides introduced a unique molecular identifier onto each TCR beta cDNA molecule. Each sample yielded at least 3 million CDR3-containing paired-end reads. First-strand cDNA synthesis was performed from all RNA using the Mint cDNA synthesis kit, with priming by a TRBC-specific oligonucleotide. Following uracil-DNA glycosylase treatment, a first 18-cycle PCR with universal primers M1SS and BC2_uni_R was performed on all cDNA. As for how the authors treated the data: For normalization, 1 million high-quality reads were randomly selected from each sample, with every read carrying a distinct molecular identifier. Reads with shared molecular identifiers were discarded instead of being binned into consensus sequences. MiTCR, set to a Q25 quality threshold and the strictest error-elimination algorithm, was used for CDR3 identification, clonotype clustering and error correction. A nonparametric unseen species model with Euler transformation was used to estimate lower-bound total TCR beta diversity. TCRdb cleaned the public reads at Q25 with fastp, built clones with MiXCR and kept in-frame beta chains. Merged by CDR3 protein, the rows form single entries marked with the most common genes and DNA. TCRdb, rather than the study authors, made the V and J calls. The sample table records 1.5 million to 2 million distinct CDR3 sequences; approximately 50% of these occur just once. The top ten clonotypes cover around 2.1% of the sample.

Study-wide findings and limitations: Because donor CMV infection status was unknown, age-related changes in expanded clonotypes were potentially confounded. Compared with the aged group, more naive CD4+ T cells, fewer expanded clones and increased TCR diversity were shown by the long-lived group, suggesting age selection. Because profiling used bulk unsorted PBMCs, naive and antigen-experienced compartments could not be compared conclusively. As age increased, observed TCR beta diversity per million T cells dropped in a roughly linear way, and a significant reduction was already evident by age about 40. Estimates of total diversity based on one million sequenced T cells were regarded as lower bounds and as underestimates. A strong correlation was found between observed TCR beta diversity and the percentage of naive T cells measured by flow cytometry.

On this clonotype itself: Its binding antigen is unknown. No quality values exist for individual bases; no much larger clone is one base distant.

The sequenced material came from blood. The TCR comes from a woman between 40 and 50 years old in good health.

The DNA sequence follows: TGTGCCAGCAGAAGGAGCGGGACACAAGGGGATACGCAGTATTTT. Translated, it reads CASRRSGTQGDTQYF. The V and J genes are TRBV6-5 and TRBJ2-3, and TRBD2 may be the D gene, going by 7 matching bases. Between the V and J ends, shortened by 6 bases and 6 bases respectively, the junction contains 19 bases. CDR1 and CDR2 (MNHEY, SVGAGI) derive from the germline V gene. The CDR3 has 15 amino acids, counting the end cysteine and phenylalanine. Only the CDR3 part of the read is kept: 45 bases, read in frame from the first base.